These 15 T cell receptor beta chains originate from one sample sequenced in a study of post-analysis software for immune sequencing data (dated by TCRdb to between 2015 and 2016). What the study reported, not specific to this receptor: Patients showed significantly higher frequencies than controls for several TRBV segments, among them TRBV5-6, TRBV5-1 and TRBV20-1.

Library preparation employed PCR. This sample was sequenced with an Illumina HiSeq 2500. To reduce PCR and sequencing biases, unique molecular identifiers were incorporated into the TCR beta cDNA libraries. TCRdb's own reprocessing of the public reads used fastp at Q25 and MiXCR and kept productive beta chains. Each entry is one CDR3 protein sequence, shown with its most common DNA and genes. The sample table shows hundreds of thousands of distinct CDR3 sequences, and roughly two fifths are seen once. Around 1.7% of the sample goes to the ten largest clones. Their antigens remain unidentified. Material: blood. These receptors were obtained from a girl under 18 with multiple sclerosis.

The V call is TRBV7-6, the J call TRBJ1-1; D uncertain. V was cut by 5 bases and J by 3 bases, with 10 bases left in between. This CDR3 is 13 amino acids long. CDR1 and CDR2 from the germline V gene are SGHVS and FNYEAQ. The CDR3 DNA sequence: TGTGCCAGCAGCCCCGCGGCGCACACTGAAGCTTTCTTT. It translates to CASSPAAHTEAFF.

The chain couples TRBV5-1 to TRBJ2-1; D is undetermined. CDR3 length equals 15 residues. The V gene lost 3 bases and the J gene lost 3 bases, with 13 bases spanning the gap. CDR1 and CDR2 (germline): SGHRS, YFSETQ. The CDR3 reads CASSSPDGSYNEQFF. DNA for the CDR3: TGCGCCAGCAGCTCTCCGGATGGAAGCTACAATGAGCAGTTCTTC.

There are a few counts of this clonotype. The rearrangement uses TRBV6-6 and TRBJ2-7; the D gene is possibly TRBD1 (5 bases). Germline CDR1 and CDR2: MNHNY and SVGAGI (reference sequence). Deletions cut 2 bases from V and 1 base from J, with 9 bases between. The CDR3 runs to 14 residues. The CDR3 DNA sequence: TGTGCCAGCAGTTACACCGACAGTTCCTACGAGCAGTACTTC. Residues: CASSYTDSSYEQYF.

J is TRBJ1-2 and V is TRBV6-5; the D gene is possibly TRBD1 (5 bases). The CDR3 has 15 residues. The V and J ends lost 0 bases and 0 bases respectively, with 8 bases between them. CDR1 is MNHEY and CDR2 is SVGAGI in the germline V gene. CDR3 loop: CASSYSGRANYGYTF. In DNA form, the CDR3 reads TGTGCCAGCAGTTACTCGGGCAGGGCTAACTATGGCTACACCTTC.

This clonotype was observed a few times. The chain is built from TRBV4-1 and TRBJ2-7, with 10 bases aligning to TRBD1. This CDR3 region has 14 residues. Trimming at V came to 3 bases and at J to 5 bases, leaving 4 bases not matched to a gene. Germline V gene data show CDR1 as MGHRA and CDR2 as YSYEKL. CDR3: CASSQPGQGNEQYF. CDR3 DNA sequence: TGCGCCAGCAGCCAGCCGGGACAGGGGAACGAGCAGTACTTC.

This chain uses TRBV7-2 with TRBJ2-1; D remains unclear. With 1 base removed from V and 3 bases from J, the gap between germline ends came to 13 bases. The CDR3 has 16 residues. Germline V gene lookup returns CDR1 SGHTA and CDR2 FQGNSA. CDR3 in amino acids: CASSLGGQEIYNEQFF. DNA for the CDR3: TGTGCCAGCAGCTTAGGTGGGCAGGAAATCTACAATGAGCAGTTCTTC.

This chain links TRBV5-1 with TRBJ2-3; 8 bases align to TRBD1. V lost 5 bases and J lost 4; bases outside the gene matches: 6. This CDR3 contains 14 residues. Germline V gene lookup returns CDR1 SGHRS and CDR2 YFSETQ. The CDR3 protein is CASRPTGDSDTQYF. The CDR3 nucleotides read TGCGCCAGCAGACCGACAGGGGATTCAGATACGCAGTATTTT.

The chain recombines TRBV6-5 with TRBJ1-1; D unresolved. Germline-derived CDR1 and CDR2 are MNHEY and SVGAGI. The CDR3 has 16 amino acids. Trimming cost V 0 bases and J 1 base, with 12 bases left between them. The CDR3 reads CASSYSKGRGNTEAFF. The DNA for the CDR3 is TGTGCCAGCAGTTACTCGAAAGGCCGGGGGAACACTGAAGCTTTCTTT.

The chain carries TRBV5-1 and TRBJ1-5; D possibly corresponds to TRBD1 (5 bases). This CDR3 spans 15 amino acids. Germline CDR1 reads SGHRS; CDR2 reads YFSETQ. V was trimmed by 0 bases and J by 6 bases, leaving 13 bases between them. The CDR3 spells CASSLGGQGGQPQHF. The CDR3 DNA follows: TGCGCCAGCAGCTTGGGCGGGCAGGGCGGTCAGCCCCAGCATTTT.

The chain carries TRBV6-5 and TRBJ2-3, with D possibly matching TRBD2 (6 bases). Deletions cut 5 bases from V and 7 bases from J, with 19 bases between. Germline V CDR1 and CDR2: MNHEY, SVGAGI. This CDR3 is built from 15 residues. This CDR3 is CASSPRVRRANTQYF. In nucleotides, the CDR3 is TGTGCCAGCAGTCCTCGGGTCAGGAGGGCAAATACGCAGTATTTT.

Comments on this clonotype: This may stem from a read error, because a much larger clone lies one nucleotide away. V is TRBV12-3 or TRBV12-4 and J is TRBJ1-1, with D perhaps TRBD1 (6 bases). V dropped 3 bases and J dropped 1 base, with 9 bases sitting between them. This CDR3 comprises 14 residues. CDR3 region: CASSFRTANTEAFF. Written as DNA, the CDR3 is TGTGCCAGCAGTTTTCGGACAGCGAACACTGAAGCTTTCTTT.

This clonotype was recorded a few times. J is TRBJ1-2 and V is TRBV5-1; unclear D gene. The V end was cut by 0 bases, the J end by 4 bases, with 10 bases between. CDR1 and CDR2 from the germline V gene are SGHRS and YFSETQ. The CDR3 covers 14 residues. CDR3 sequence: CASSLEQAIYGYTF. The CDR3 bases are TGCGCCAGCAGCTTGGAGCAGGCCATCTATGGCTACACCTTC. Supplemented by reference TRBV5-1 and TRBJ1-2, the full variable domain reads KAGVTQTPRYLIKTRGQQVTLSCSPISGHRSVSWYQQTPGQGLQFLFEYFSETQRNKGNFPGRFSGRQFSNSRSEMNVSTLELGDSALYLCASSLEQAIYGYTFGSGTRLTVV.

The chain couples TRBV29-1 to TRBJ1-2; D is ambiguous. Germline CDR1 and CDR2: SQVTM and ANQGSEA. V was cut by 3 bases and J by 2 bases, with 4 bases left in between. This CDR3 contains 11 residues. The CDR3 is CSVDGNYGYTF. The CDR3 coding sequence is TGCAGCGTTGACGGAAACTATGGCTACACCTTC.

This clonotype was recorded a few times. One junction end disagrees with the germline gene, perhaps due to a read error. This chain uses TRBV12-3 or TRBV12-4 with TRBJ2-2, with 7 bases identical to TRBD2. The CDR3 loop spans 14 amino acids. The CDR3, as DNA: TGTGCCAGCAGTCTAGCGGTTAACACCGGGGAGCTGTTTTTT. Protein product: CASSLAVNTGELFF.

To note about this clonotype: A junction end diverges from the germline sequence, so it may reflect a read error. V gene TRBV6-5 combines with J gene TRBJ2-7, with 7 bases aligning to TRBD2. The CDR3 loop spans 14 amino acids. Germline loops: CDR1 MNHEY, CDR2 SVGAGI. CDR3 sequence: CASSVRGGAYEQNF. The CDR3 region has the DNA TGTGCCAGCAGTGTACGGGGAGGGGCCTACGAGCAGAACTTC.